This T cell receptor beta chain was found in a study of blood T cell repertoires in COVID-19. This CDR3 spans 16 amino acids. V lost 4 bases to trimming and J lost 0 bases; unmatched junction nucleotides: 7. In germline, CDR1 is LGHNA, CDR2 YNFKEQ. In the source study's methods: Amplification of reference gene primers provided the estimated nucleated cell counts. The method was immunoSEQ multiplex PCR; TCRdb's version includes in-frame clones alone and lacks a portion of them. V and J calls plus clone size are reproduced from that table; the DNA served to infer D and trimming. This sample has about 200,000 clones, with about 88% found just once.

The material sequenced was PBMCs or T cells enriched from blood (not recorded which). This chain links TRBV4-2 with TRBJ2-3, with TRBD2 matching 7 bases. The receptor comes from a woman under 40 who had been exposed to COVID-19. CDR3 protein: CASSPRGGGSTDTQYF. The CDR3 nucleotides are TGTGCCAGCAGCCCCCGAGGCGGGGGTAGCACAGATACGCAGTATTTT.